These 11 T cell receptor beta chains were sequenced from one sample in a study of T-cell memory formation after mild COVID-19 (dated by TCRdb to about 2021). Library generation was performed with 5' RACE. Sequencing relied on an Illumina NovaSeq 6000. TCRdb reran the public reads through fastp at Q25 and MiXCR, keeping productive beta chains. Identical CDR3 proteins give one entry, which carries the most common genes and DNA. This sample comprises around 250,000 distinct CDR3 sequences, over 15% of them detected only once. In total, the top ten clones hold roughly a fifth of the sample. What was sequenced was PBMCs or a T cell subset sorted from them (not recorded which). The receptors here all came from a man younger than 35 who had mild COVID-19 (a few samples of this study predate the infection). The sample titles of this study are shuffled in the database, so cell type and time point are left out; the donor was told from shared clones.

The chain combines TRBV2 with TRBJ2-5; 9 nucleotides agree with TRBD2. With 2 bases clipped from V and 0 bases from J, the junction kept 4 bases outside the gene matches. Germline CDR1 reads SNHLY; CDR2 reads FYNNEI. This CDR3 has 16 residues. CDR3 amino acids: CASSERSGGYQETQYF. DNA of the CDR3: TGTGCCAGCAGTGAAAGAAGCGGGGGGTACCAAGAGACCCAGTACTTC. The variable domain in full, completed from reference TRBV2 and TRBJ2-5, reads EPEVTQTPSHQVTQMGQEVILRCVPISNHLYFYWYRQILGQKVEFLVSFYNNEISEKSEIFDDQFSVERPDGSNFTLKIRSTKLEDSAMYFCASSERSGGYQETQYFGPGTRLLVL.

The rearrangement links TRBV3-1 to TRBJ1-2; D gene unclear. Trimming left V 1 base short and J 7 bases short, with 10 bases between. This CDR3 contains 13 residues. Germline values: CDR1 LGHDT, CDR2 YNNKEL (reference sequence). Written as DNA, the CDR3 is TGTGCCAGCAGCCAAGTTCGGGCCTCTGGCTACACCTTC. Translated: CASSQVRASGYTF.

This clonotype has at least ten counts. The CDR3 DNA reads TGCGCCAGCGCCCGGACCTCACCCGCCTACAATGAGCAGTTCTTC. Amino acids: CASARTSPAYNEQFF. The V gene is TRBV5-1, the J gene TRBJ2-1; no clear D. CDR1 and CDR2 from the germline V gene are SGHRS and YFSETQ. The CDR3 length is 15 residues. With 7 bases removed from V and 2 bases from J, the gap between germline ends came to 16 bases.

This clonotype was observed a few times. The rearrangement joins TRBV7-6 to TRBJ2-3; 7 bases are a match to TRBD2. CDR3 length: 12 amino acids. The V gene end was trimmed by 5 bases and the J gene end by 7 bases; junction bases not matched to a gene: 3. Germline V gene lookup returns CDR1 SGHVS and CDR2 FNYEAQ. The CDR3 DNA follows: TGTGCCAGCAGCCCGGGGGGTAATACGCAGTATTTT. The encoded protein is CASSPGGNTQYF.

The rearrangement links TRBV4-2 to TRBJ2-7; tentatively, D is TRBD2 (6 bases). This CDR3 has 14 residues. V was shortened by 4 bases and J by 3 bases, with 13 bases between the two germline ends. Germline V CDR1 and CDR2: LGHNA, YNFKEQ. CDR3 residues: CASSRARGVYEQYF. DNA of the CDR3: TGTGCCAGCAGCCGTGCACGCGGGGTCTACGAGCAGTACTTC.

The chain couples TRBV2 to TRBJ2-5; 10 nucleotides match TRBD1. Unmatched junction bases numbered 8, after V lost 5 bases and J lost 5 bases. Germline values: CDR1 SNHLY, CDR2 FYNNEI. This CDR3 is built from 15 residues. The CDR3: CASSPTGTGEETQYF. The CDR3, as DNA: TGTGCCAGCAGTCCAACCGGGACAGGGGAGGAGACCCAGTACTTC. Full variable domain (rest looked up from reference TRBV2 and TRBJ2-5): EPEVTQTPSHQVTQMGQEVILRCVPISNHLYFYWYRQILGQKVEFLVSFYNNEISEKSEIFDDQFSVERPDGSNFTLKIRSTKLEDSAMYFCASSPTGTGEETQYFGPGTRLLVL.

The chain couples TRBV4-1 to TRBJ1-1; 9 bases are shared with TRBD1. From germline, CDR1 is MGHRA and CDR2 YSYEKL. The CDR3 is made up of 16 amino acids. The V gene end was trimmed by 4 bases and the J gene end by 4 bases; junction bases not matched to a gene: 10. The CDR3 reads CASSPTRTGGTTEAFF. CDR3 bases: TGCGCCAGCAGCCCGACCCGTACAGGGGGCACCACTGAAGCTTTCTTT.

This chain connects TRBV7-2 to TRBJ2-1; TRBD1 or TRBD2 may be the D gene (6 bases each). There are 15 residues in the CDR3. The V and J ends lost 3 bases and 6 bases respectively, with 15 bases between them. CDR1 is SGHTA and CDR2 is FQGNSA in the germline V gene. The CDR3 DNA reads TGTGCCAGCAGCTTCGGCGGGATACAGGGCAATGAGCAGTTCTTC. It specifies CASSFGGIQGNEQFF.

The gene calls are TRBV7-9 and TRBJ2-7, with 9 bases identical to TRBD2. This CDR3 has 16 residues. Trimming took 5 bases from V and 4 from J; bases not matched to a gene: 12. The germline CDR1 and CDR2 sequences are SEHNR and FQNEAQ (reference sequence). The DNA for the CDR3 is TGTGCCAGCAGCACAACTGGACTAGCGTCGGGTTACGAGCAGTACTTC. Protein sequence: CASSTTGLASGYEQYF. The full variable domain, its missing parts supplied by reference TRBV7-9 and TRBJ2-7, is DTGVSQNPRHKITKRGQNVTFRCDPISEHNRLYWYRQTLGQGPEFLTYFQNEAQLEKSRLLSDRFSAERPKGSFSTLEIQRTEQGDSAMYLCASSTTGLASGYEQYFGPGTRLTVT.

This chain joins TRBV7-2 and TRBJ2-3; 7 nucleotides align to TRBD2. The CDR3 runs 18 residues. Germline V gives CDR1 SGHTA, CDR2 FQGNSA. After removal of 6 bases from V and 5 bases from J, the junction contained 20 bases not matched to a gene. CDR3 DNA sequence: TGTGCCAGCAGTTTCCCCCCGGTGCGGGGGATAATAGGAGATACGCAGTATTTT. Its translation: CASSFPPVRGIIGDTQYF.

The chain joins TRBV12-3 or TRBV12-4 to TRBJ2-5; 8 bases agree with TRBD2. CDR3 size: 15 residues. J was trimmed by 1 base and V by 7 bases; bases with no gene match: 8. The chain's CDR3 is CASTSASGSQETQYF. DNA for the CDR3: TGTGCCAGCACGAGCGCTAGCGGGTCCCAAGAGACCCAGTACTTC.